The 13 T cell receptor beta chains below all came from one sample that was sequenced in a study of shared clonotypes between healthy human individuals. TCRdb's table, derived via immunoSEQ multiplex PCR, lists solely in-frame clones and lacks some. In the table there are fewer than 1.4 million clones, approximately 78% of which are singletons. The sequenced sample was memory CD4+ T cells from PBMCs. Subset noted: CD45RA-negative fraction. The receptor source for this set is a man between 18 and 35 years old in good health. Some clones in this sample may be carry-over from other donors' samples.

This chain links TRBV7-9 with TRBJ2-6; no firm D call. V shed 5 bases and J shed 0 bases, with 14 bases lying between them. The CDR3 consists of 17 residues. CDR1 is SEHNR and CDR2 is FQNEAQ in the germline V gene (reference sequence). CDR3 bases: TGTGCCAGCAGCCCGCGTATCGGTCCCTCTGGGGCCAACGTCCTGACTTTC. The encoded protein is CASSPRIGPSGANVLTF.

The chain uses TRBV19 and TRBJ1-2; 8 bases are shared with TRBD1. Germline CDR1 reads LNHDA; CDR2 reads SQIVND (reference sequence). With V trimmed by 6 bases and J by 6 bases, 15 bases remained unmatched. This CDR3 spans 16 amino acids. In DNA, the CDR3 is TGTGCCAGTAGCCCTATCGGCGGACAGGGATACGATGGCTACACCTTC. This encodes CASSPIGGQGYDGYTF.

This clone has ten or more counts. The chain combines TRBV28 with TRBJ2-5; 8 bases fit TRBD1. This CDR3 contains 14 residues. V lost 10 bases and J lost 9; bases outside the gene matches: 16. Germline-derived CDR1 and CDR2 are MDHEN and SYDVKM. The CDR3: CATSGQDDGLAQYF. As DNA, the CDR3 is TGTGCCACCTCGGGACAGGACGATGGGTTGGCCCAGTACTTC.

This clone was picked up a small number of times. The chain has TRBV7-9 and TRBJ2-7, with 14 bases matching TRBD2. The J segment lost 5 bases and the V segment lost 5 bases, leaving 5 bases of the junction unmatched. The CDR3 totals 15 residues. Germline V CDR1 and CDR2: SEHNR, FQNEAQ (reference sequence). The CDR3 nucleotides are TGTGCCAGCAGCCTGGGACTAGCGGGAGCTCACGAGCAGTACTTC. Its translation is CASSLGLAGAHEQYF.

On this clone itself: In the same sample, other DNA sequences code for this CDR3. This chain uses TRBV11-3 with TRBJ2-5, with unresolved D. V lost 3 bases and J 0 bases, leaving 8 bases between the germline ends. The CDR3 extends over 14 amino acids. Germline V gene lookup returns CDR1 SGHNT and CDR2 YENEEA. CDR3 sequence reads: CASSFSGYQETQYF. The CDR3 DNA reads TGTGCCAGCAGCTTTTCTGGTTACCAAGAGACCCAGTACTTC.

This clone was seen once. The CDR3 sequence is CASSERRTGLHEQYF. The CDR3 bases are TGTGCCAGCAGTGAGCGCCGGACAGGCCTCCACGAGCAGTACTTC. V gene TRBV2 combines with J gene TRBJ2-7; 7 bases map to TRBD1. Trimming cost V 3 bases and J 5 bases; bases outside gene matches: 10. CDR1 is SNHLY and CDR2 is FYNNEI in the germline V gene. The CDR3 length is 15 residues.

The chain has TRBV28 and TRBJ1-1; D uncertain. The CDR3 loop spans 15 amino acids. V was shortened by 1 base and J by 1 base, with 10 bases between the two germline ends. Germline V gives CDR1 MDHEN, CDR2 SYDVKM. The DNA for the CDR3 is TGTGCCAGCAGTTTATTCGGACGGGGGAACACTGAAGCTTTCTTT. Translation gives CASSLFGRGNTEAFF. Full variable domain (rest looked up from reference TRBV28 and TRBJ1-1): DVKVTQSSRYLVKRTGEKVFLECVQDMDHENMFWYRQDPGLGLRLIYFSYDVKMKEKGDIPEGYSVSREKKERFSLILESASTNQTSMYLCASSLFGRGNTEAFFGQGTRLTVV.

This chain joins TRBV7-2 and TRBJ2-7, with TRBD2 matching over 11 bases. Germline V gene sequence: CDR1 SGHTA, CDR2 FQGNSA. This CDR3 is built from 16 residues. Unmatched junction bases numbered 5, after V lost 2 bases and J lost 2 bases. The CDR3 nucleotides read TGTGCCAGCAGCTTAATGGGGACTAGCGGAACCTACGAGCAGTACTTC. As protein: CASSLMGTSGTYEQYF.

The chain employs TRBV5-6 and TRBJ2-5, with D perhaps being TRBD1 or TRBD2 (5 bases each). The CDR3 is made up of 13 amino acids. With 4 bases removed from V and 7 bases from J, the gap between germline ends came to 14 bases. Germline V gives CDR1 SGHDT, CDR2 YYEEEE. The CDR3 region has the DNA TGTGCCAGCAGCCCCCGGAAGAGGGGGACCCAGTACTTC. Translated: CASSPRKRGTQYF. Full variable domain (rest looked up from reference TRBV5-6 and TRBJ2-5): DAGVTQSPTHLIKTRGQQVTLRCSPKSGHDTVSWYQQALGQGPQFIFQYYEEEERQRGNFPDRFSGHQFPNYSSELNVNALLLGDSALYLCASSPRKRGTQYFGPGTRLLVL.

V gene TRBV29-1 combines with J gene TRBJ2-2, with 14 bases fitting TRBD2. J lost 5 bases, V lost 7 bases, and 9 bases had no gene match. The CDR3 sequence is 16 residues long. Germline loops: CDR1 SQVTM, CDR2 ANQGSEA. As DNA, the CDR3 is TGCAGCGCCCGGGGACTAGCGGGAGTTGGGACCGGGGAGCTGTTTTTT. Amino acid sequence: CSARGLAGVGTGELFF.

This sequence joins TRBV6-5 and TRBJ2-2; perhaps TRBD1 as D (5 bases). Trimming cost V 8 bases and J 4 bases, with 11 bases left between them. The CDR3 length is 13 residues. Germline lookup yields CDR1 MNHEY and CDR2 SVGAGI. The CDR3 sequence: CASGRQRTGELFF. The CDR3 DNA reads TGTGCCAGCGGCCGACAGCGCACCGGGGAGCTGTTTTTT.

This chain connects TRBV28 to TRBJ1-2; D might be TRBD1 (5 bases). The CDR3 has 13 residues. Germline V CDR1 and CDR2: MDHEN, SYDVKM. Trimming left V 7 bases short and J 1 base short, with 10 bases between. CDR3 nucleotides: TGTGCCAGCACGACAGACATTAACTATGGCTACACCTTC. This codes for CASTTDINYGYTF.

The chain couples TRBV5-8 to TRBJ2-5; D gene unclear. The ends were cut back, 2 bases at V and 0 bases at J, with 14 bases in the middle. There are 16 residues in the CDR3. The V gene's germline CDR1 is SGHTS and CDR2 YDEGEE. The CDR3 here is CASSFVGYGNQETQYF. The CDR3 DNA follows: TGTGCCAGCAGCTTTGTGGGGTACGGTAACCAAGAGACCCAGTACTTC.